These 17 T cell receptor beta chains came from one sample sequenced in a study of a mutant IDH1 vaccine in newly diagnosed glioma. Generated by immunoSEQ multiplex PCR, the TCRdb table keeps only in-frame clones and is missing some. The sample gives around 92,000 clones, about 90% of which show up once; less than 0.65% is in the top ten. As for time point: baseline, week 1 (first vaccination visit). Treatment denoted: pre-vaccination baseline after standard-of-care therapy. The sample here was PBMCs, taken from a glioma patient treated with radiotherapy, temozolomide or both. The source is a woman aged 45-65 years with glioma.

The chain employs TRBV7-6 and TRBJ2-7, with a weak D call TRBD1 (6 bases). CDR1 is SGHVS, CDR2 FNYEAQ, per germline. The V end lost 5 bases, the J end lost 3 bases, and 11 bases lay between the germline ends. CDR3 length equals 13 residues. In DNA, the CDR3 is TGTGCCAGCAGCCAGGGGCGTGGCTACGAGCAGTACTTC. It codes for CASSQGRGYEQYF.

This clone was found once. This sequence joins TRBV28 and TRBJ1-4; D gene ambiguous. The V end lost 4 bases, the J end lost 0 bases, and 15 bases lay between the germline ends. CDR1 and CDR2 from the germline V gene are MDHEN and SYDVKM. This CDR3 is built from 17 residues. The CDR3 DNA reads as TGTGCCAGCAGTTCCCACCTAGGGAGGACAACTAATGAAAAACTGTTTTTT. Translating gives CASSSHLGRTTNEKLFF.

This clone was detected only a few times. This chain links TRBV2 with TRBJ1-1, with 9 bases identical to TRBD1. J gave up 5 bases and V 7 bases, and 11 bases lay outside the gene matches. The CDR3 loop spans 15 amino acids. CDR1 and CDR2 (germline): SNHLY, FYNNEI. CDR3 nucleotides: TGTGCCAGCATTCTCCCGGACAGGGGTGGTACTGAAGCTTTCTTT. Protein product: CASILPDRGGTEAFF.

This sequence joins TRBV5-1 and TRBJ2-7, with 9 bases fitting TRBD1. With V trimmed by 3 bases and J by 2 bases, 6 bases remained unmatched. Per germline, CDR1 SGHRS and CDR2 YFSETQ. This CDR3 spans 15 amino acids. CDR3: CASSSQGQGPYEQYF. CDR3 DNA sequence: TGCGCCAGCAGCTCGCAAGGACAGGGGCCCTACGAGCAGTACTTC.

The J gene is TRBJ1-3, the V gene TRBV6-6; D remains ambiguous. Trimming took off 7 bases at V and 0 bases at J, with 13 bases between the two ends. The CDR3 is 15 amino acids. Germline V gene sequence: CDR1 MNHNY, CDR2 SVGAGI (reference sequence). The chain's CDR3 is CASNMDGNSGNTIYF. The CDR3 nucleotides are TGTGCCAGCAACATGGACGGGAACTCTGGAAACACCATATATTTT.

CDR3 protein: CASRRVGQGIGNQPQHF. The DNA for the CDR3 is TGTGCCAGCAGACGAGTGGGACAGGGGATCGGCAATCAGCCCCAGCATTTT. The V and J genes are TRBV28 and TRBJ1-5; 10 nucleotides align to TRBD1. Germline V gene lookup returns CDR1 MDHEN and CDR2 SYDVKM. J was trimmed by 2 bases and V by 6 bases; bases with no gene match: 10. This CDR3 has 17 amino acids. Full variable domain (outside the CDR3, taken from reference TRBV28 and TRBJ1-5): DVKVTQSSRYLVKRTGEKVFLECVQDMDHENMFWYRQDPGLGLRLIYFSYDVKMKEKGDIPEGYSVSREKKERFSLILESASTNQTSMYLCASRRVGQGIGNQPQHFGDGTRLSIL.

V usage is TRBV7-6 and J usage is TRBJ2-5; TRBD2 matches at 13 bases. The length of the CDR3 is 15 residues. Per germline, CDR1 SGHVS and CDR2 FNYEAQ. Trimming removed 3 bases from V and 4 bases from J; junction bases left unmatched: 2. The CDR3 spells CASSLRTSGRETQYF. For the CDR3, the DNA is TGTGCCAGCAGCTTGCGGACTAGCGGGAGAGAGACCCAGTACTTC.

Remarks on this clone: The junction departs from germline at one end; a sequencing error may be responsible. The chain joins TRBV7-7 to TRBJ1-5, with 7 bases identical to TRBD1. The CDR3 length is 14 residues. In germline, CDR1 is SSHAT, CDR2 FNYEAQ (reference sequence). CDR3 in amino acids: CASSFEGAGQPQHF. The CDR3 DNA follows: TGTGCTAGCAGCTTCGAGGGGGCAGGGCAGCCCCAGCATTTT.

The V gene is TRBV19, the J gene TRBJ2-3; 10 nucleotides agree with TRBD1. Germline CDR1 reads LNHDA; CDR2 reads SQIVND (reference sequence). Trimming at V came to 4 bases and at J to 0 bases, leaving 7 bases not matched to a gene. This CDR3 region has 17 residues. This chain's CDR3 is CASSTGWDRGSTDTQYF. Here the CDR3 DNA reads TGTGCCAGTAGTACTGGATGGGACAGGGGTAGCACAGATACGCAGTATTTT.

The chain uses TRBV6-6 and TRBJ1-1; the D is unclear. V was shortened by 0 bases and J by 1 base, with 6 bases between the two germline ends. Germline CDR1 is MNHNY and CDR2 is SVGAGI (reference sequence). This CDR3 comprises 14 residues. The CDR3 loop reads CASSYSTGNTEAFF. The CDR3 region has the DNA TGTGCCAGCAGTTACTCGACGGGGAACACTGAAGCTTTCTTT.

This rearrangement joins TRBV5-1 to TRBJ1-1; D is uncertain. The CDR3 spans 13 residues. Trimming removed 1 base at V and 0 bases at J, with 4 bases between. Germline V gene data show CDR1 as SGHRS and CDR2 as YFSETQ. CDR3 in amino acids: CASSLIVNTEAFF. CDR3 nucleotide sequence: TGCGCCAGCAGCTTGATCGTGAACACTGAAGCTTTCTTT.

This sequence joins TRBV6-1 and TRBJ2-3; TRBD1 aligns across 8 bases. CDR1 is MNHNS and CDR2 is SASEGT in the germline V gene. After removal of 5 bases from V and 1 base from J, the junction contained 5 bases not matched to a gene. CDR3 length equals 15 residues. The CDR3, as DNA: TGTGCCAGCAGTCTACAGGGGGATCGCACAGATACGCAGTATTTT. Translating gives CASSLQGDRTDTQYF.

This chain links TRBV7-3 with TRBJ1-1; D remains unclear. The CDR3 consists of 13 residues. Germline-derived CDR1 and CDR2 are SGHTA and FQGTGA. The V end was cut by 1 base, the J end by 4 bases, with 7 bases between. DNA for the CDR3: TGTGCCAGCAGCTTAATGGGTGGCACTGAAGCTTTCTTT. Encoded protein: CASSLMGGTEAFF.

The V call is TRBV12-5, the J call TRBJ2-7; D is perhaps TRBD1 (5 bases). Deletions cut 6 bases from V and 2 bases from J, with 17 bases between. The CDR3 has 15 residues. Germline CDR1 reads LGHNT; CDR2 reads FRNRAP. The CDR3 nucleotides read TGTGCTAGTGGCCCCCCCACCAGGGCAGCCTACGAGCAGTACTTC. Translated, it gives CASGPPTRAAYEQYF.

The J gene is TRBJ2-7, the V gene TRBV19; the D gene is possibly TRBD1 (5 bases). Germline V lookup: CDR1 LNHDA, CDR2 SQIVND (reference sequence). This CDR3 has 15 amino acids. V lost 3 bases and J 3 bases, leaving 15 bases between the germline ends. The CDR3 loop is CASSILPRGSYEQYF. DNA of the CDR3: TGTGCCAGTAGTATCCTCCCAAGGGGTAGCTACGAGCAGTACTTC.

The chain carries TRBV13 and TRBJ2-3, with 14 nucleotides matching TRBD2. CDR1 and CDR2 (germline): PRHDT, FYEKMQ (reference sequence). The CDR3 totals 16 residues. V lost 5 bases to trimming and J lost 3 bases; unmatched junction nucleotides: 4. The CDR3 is CASSQRLAGGTDTQYF. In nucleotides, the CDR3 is TGTGCCAGCAGCCAACGACTAGCGGGAGGGACAGATACGCAGTATTTT.

The CDR3, as DNA: TGTGCCAGCAGCTCTAGCGGGAGCAATGAGCAGTTCTTC. Amino acids: CASSSSGSNEQFF. V usage is TRBV7-3 and J usage is TRBJ2-1; 10 bases align to TRBD2. Germline trimming cut 4 bases from V and 6 bases from J; bases unmatched to any gene: 0. Germline values: CDR1 SGHTA, CDR2 FQGTGA. CDR3 length: 13 amino acids.